Only a few counts were recorded for the clone carrying this TCR beta chain. The data originate from a study of response to subunit inactivated influenza vaccine. TCRdb processed the RT-PCR reads anew with MiXCR; each CDR3 protein has one entry. The data contain 150,000 to 200,000 distinct CDR3 sequences, approximately 12% of them singletons. This CDR3 contains 12 residues. The germline CDR1 and CDR2 sequences are SEHNR and FQNEAQ (reference sequence). With 5 bases removed from V and 6 bases from J, the gap between germline ends came to 9 bases. In addition, the sample was reused for a study of T cells expressing NK-cell markers. This second report adds: As the method of synthesis, 5'RACE template switching with UMIs yielded TCR beta cDNA. From sorted CD3+CD56+NKG2C+, CD3+CD56+NKG2C- and CD3+CD56-NKG2C+ T cells came the TCR beta repertoires. Sequencing covered eight donors, seven HCMV-seropositive and one seronegative. Six donors had dominant NKG2C+ clonotypes that comprised about 1.0-7.5% of their CD8+ T cells. The study did not resolve the HCMV specificity of expanded NKG2C+ T cell clones.

This sequence was found in a man aged 50 to 59 who received an inactivated influenza vaccine. The J gene is TRBJ2-3, the V gene TRBV7-9, with no clear D. This sample comprised CD8+ T cells sorted from PBMCs, obtained 11 to 12 days after vaccination. In DNA, the CDR3 is TGTGCCAGCAGCCTAATCCGCGATACGCAGTATTTT. Translated, it gives CASSLIRDTQYF.